The 30 T cell receptor beta chains in this list originate from one sample, sequenced in a study of OX40 agonist ivuxolimab in advanced cancers. The assay was immunoSEQ multiplex PCR, and TCRdb's table has in-frame clones only and misses some. Of tens of thousands of clones listed, about 82% were seen once; the top ten hold less than 2%. This specimen consisted of CD4+ or CD8+ T cells sorted from blood, obtained in a trial of the OX40 agonist ivuxolimab. These receptors were collected from an adult with an advanced solid tumor such as melanoma, head and neck, liver or kidney cancer.

V usage is TRBV29-1 and J usage is TRBJ2-6; D remains unclear. V lost 6 bases and J 6 bases, leaving 21 bases between the germline ends. The CDR3 loop spans 16 amino acids. Germline CDR1 reads SQVTM; CDR2 reads ANQGSEA. CDR3: CSVSSSYPDPANVLTF. Written as DNA, the CDR3 is TGCAGCGTCTCGTCTTCATACCCCGACCCGGCCAACGTCCTGACTTTC.

The chain couples TRBV18 to TRBJ1-2, with 9 positions matching TRBD1. V lost 2 bases and J lost 2; bases outside the gene matches: 6. The CDR3 is made up of 16 amino acids. Per germline, CDR1 KGHSH and CDR2 LQKENI. The CDR3 nucleotides are TGTGCCAGCTCACCAAGGACAGGGGTATTGAACTATGGCTACACCTTC. This translates into CASSPRTGVLNYGYTF.

The genes are TRBV11-2 and TRBJ2-4, with D hard to call. The CDR3 is made up of 16 amino acids. CDR1 is SGHAT, CDR2 FQNNGV, per germline. The V and J ends lost 2 bases and 1 base respectively, with 12 bases between them. CDR3 bases: TGTGCCAGCAGCTTATTTACAGTTAGCGCCAAAAACATTCAGTACTTC. It is translated as CASSLFTVSAKNIQYF.

The rearrangement joins TRBV4-1 to TRBJ1-1; 7 bases are shared with TRBD1. This CDR3 contains 13 residues. V trimming: 3 bases; J trimming: 7 bases; junction bases outside the gene matches: 5. Per germline, CDR1 MGHRA and CDR2 YSYEKL. In DNA, the CDR3 is TGCGCCAGCAGCCATGCAAACAGGGGTGAAGCTTTCTTT. Translated, it gives CASSHANRGEAFF.

V is TRBV27 and J is TRBJ1-2, with D unclear. Trimming left V 3 bases short and J 0 bases short, with 14 bases between. Per germline, CDR1 MNHEY and CDR2 SMNVEV (reference sequence). The CDR3 runs 16 residues. The CDR3 here is CASSFYGYTTNYGYTF. The CDR3 nucleotides read TGTGCCAGCAGTTTCTACGGATACACTACTAACTATGGCTACACCTTC.

The genes are TRBV20-1 and TRBJ1-2; D gene ambiguous. The CDR3 sequence is 10 residues long. Germline loops: CDR1 DFQATT, CDR2 SNEGSKA (reference sequence). V lost 4 bases, J lost 6 bases, and 6 bases lay in between. This chain's CDR3 is CSAIDNGYTF. The CDR3 DNA is TGCAGTGCTATAGACAATGGCTACACCTTC.

The J gene is TRBJ1-1, the V gene TRBV7-9; 8 nucleotides line up with TRBD1. The J segment lost 1 base and the V segment lost 4 bases, leaving 2 bases of the junction unmatched. The V gene's germline CDR1 is SEHNR and CDR2 FQNEAQ (reference sequence). The CDR3 spans 14 residues. For the CDR3, the DNA is TGTGCCAGCAGCTCCGGACAGGGGAACACTGAAGCTTTCTTT. It is translated as CASSSGQGNTEAFF. The variable domain in full, completed from reference TRBV7-9 and TRBJ1-1, reads DTGVSQNPRHKITKRGQNVTFRCDPISEHNRLYWYRQTLGQGPEFLTYFQNEAQLEKSRLLSDRFSAERPKGSFSTLEIQRTEQGDSAMYLCASSSGQGNTEAFFGQGTRLTVV.

The chain combines TRBV9 with TRBJ2-1; D not resolved. The V end was cut by 0 bases, the J end by 9 bases, with 7 bases between. Looked up from germline, CDR1 is SGDLS and CDR2 is YYNGEE. This CDR3 has 12 amino acids. The CDR3 reads CASSVAGSEQFF. CDR3 coding DNA: TGTGCCAGCAGCGTAGCCGGCAGTGAGCAGTTCTTC.

This chain joins TRBV7-9 and TRBJ2-1; D uncertain. Germline CDR1 reads SEHNR; CDR2 reads FQNEAQ (reference sequence). The CDR3 covers 14 residues. Deletions cut 6 bases from V and 8 bases from J, with 17 bases between. CDR3 nucleotides: TGTGCCAGCAGTGGTATATATTCCCCCGATGAGCAGTTCTTC. Protein product: CASSGIYSPDEQFF.

The chain carries TRBV30 and TRBJ2-5; perhaps TRBD1 as D (5 bases). The CDR3 has 13 amino acids. V lost 0 bases and J lost 5, with 10 bases in between. Germline lookup yields CDR1 GTSNPN and CDR2 SVGIG (reference sequence). The CDR3 sequence is CAWSVGVGETQYF. The CDR3 DNA follows: TGTGCCTGGAGTGTAGGGGTAGGGGAGACCCAGTACTTC.

V usage is TRBV4-3 and J usage is TRBJ1-6, with TRBD1 matching over 10 bases. Losses at the gene ends were 3 bases for V and 11 bases for J; bases not matched to a gene: 13. The CDR3 runs to 17 residues. Germline V CDR1 and CDR2: LGHNA, YSLEER. The CDR3 loop reads CASSQGLPGQGMTPLHF. In DNA form, the CDR3 reads TGCGCCAGCAGCCAGGGTCTGCCGGGACAGGGGATGACACCCCTCCACTTT.

The chain employs TRBV6-5 and TRBJ2-3, with a possible D match to TRBD2 (6 bases). Germline V gene sequence: CDR1 MNHEY, CDR2 SVGAGI. The CDR3 loop spans 14 amino acids. Deletions cut 4 bases from V and 4 bases from J, with 12 bases between. CDR3 residues: CASSLSGLSDTQYF. CDR3 bases: TGTGCCAGCAGTTTATCGGGACTTTCAGATACGCAGTATTTT.

This chain joins TRBV6-5 and TRBJ2-2; the D is unclear. Trimming took 9 bases from V and 7 from J, leaving 21 bases between them. The CDR3 length is 15 residues. Germline V gene data show CDR1 as MNHEY and CDR2 as SVGAGI. The CDR3 is CASSGGADLIGELFF. CDR3 bases: TGTGCCAGTTCTGGCGGCGCGGATTTAATCGGGGAGCTGTTTTTT.

Turning to this clone: Within the sample, other DNA sequences also encode this same CDR3. The J gene is TRBJ2-1, the V gene TRBV30; D is unclear. The CDR3 has 12 amino acids. The V gene lost 3 bases and the J gene lost 3 bases, with 6 bases spanning the gap. Germline loops: CDR1 GTSNPN, CDR2 SVGIG (reference sequence). CDR3 residues: CAWSPSYNEQFF. DNA of the CDR3: TGTGCCTGGAGCCCGAGCTACAATGAGCAGTTCTTC.

This clone showed up just once. A read error may produce the germline difference seen at one junction end. V usage is TRBV5-4 and J usage is TRBJ1-2; D is undetermined. Germline V gene lookup returns CDR1 SGHNT and CDR2 YYREEE (reference sequence). The CDR3 runs 14 residues. CDR3 in DNA: TGCGCCAGCAGCCAAGATGTAACGGACTATGGCTACACCTTC. The encoded protein is CASSQDVTDYGYTF.

This sequence joins TRBV5-1 and TRBJ2-1, with D uncertain. V was pared by 3 bases and J by 8 bases, with 15 bases between. There are 14 residues in the CDR3. Germline values: CDR1 SGHRS, CDR2 YFSETQ. CDR3 protein: CASSSTDFVDEQFF. The CDR3 DNA reads as TGCGCCAGCAGCTCGACCGATTTCGTAGATGAGCAGTTCTTC.

This clone has only one observation. The genes are TRBV6-4 and TRBJ2-1; D uncertain. The germline V gene encodes CDR1 MRHNA and CDR2 SNTAGT. CDR3 length: 15 residues. With 5 bases removed from V and 0 bases from J, the gap between germline ends came to 11 bases. The CDR3 DNA follows: TGTGCCAGCAGTCTGAGGCCCAGCTCCTACAATGAGCAGTTCTTC. Residues: CASSLRPSSYNEQFF.

The DNA of the CDR3 is TGCGCCAGCAGCCAGAGCTCCTACAATGAGCAGTTCTTC. Its translation: CASSQSSYNEQFF. The chain carries TRBV10-2 and TRBJ2-1; D ambiguous. The length of the CDR3 is 13 residues. Germline loops: CDR1 WSHSY, CDR2 SAAADI. The V gene lost 6 bases and the J gene lost 0 bases, with 6 bases spanning the gap.

In this sample, this clone turned up once. The rearrangement uses TRBV5-4 and TRBJ2-1, with a tentative D call TRBD2 (6 bases). The CDR3 extends over 15 amino acids. Germline V gene sequence: CDR1 SGHNT, CDR2 YYREEE (reference sequence). Deletions cut 4 bases from V and 10 bases from J, with 21 bases between. The CDR3 sequence is CASSRREEGLKEQFF. The CDR3 DNA reads as TGTGCCAGCAGCCGCAGGGAGGAGGGTCTGAAGGAGCAGTTCTTC.

The chain carries TRBV7-8 and TRBJ2-3; 12 bases fit TRBD2. V lost 5 bases and J lost 4; bases outside the gene matches: 7. This CDR3 is 16 amino acids long. Looked up from germline, CDR1 is SGHVS and CDR2 is FQNEAQ. The chain's CDR3 is CASSPRLAGDADTQYF. DNA of the CDR3: TGTGCCAGCAGCCCCCGACTAGCGGGAGATGCAGATACGCAGTATTTT.

This clone appeared a few times. CDR3 coding DNA: TGTGCCAGCAGCTATGACAGGGGAGGGAGGACAGATACGCAGTATTTT. Translation: CASSYDRGGRTDTQYF. The rearrangement uses TRBV11-1 and TRBJ2-3; tentative D call: TRBD1 (8 bases). The CDR3 has 16 residues. Germline V lookup: CDR1 SGHAT, CDR2 FQDESV (reference sequence). Trimming removed 4 bases at V and 3 bases at J, with 17 bases between.

V and J are TRBV2 and TRBJ1-1; 8 positions match TRBD1. V lost 6 bases and J lost 6; bases outside the gene matches: 12. Per germline, CDR1 SNHLY and CDR2 FYNNEI. The CDR3 contains 15 residues. The chain's CDR3 is CASSLNGQGVSEAFF. CDR3 DNA: TGTGCCAGCAGCTTGAACGGACAGGGAGTCTCTGAAGCTTTCTTT.

The CDR3 loop is CASSIRPHEQYF. CDR3 DNA: TGTGCCAGTAGTATCAGGCCCCACGAGCAGTACTTC. The V call is TRBV19, the J call TRBJ2-7; unclear D gene. The CDR3 is 12 amino acids. The V gene's germline CDR1 is LNHDA and CDR2 SQIVND (reference sequence). Between the trimmed V and J ends, which lost 3 bases and 5 bases, there was a span of 8 bases.

J is TRBJ1-1 and V is TRBV19; the D gene is possibly TRBD1 (6 bases). Between the trimmed V and J ends, which lost 8 bases and 2 bases, there was a span of 21 bases. The CDR3 has 16 amino acids. Germline V CDR1 and CDR2: LNHDA, SQIVND (reference sequence). CDR3 amino acids: CASSPGALRLNTEAFF. The CDR3 DNA reads TGTGCCAGTTCCCCAGGGGCTCTCCGACTTAACACTGAAGCTTTCTTT.

This clone was seen a handful of times. The rearrangement links TRBV5-1 to TRBJ2-7; D might be TRBD1 or TRBD2, each matching 5 bases. The CDR3 has 13 residues. Per germline, CDR1 SGHRS and CDR2 YFSETQ. V was trimmed by 0 bases and J by 6 bases, leaving 10 bases between them. The CDR3, as DNA: TGCGCCAGCAGCTTGGCATCGGGGACCGAGCAGTACTTC. Translating it yields CASSLASGTEQYF.

V and J are TRBV5-1 and TRBJ2-7, with D perhaps given as TRBD1 or TRBD2 (5 bases each). The V end was cut by 2 bases, the J end by 3 bases, with 12 bases between. The CDR3 spans 14 residues. Germline lookup yields CDR1 SGHRS and CDR2 YFSETQ. The CDR3 sequence: CASSLLHGGYEQYF. As DNA, the CDR3 is TGCGCCAGCAGCTTACTTCATGGGGGCTACGAGCAGTACTTC.

The CDR3 DNA sequence: TGCGCCAGCAGCCGTCGGCAAGCGCTACAGGGGGCGGGAAACACCATATATTTT. Amino acid sequence: CASSRRQALQGAGNTIYF. The chain recombines TRBV4-1 with TRBJ1-3; 9 nucleotides align to TRBD1. CDR1 is MGHRA, CDR2 YSYEKL, per germline. The V gene end was trimmed by 4 bases and the J gene end by 4 bases; junction bases not matched to a gene: 14. The CDR3 consists of 18 residues.

This clone was seen just once. The chain recombines TRBV5-1 with TRBJ1-4; D remains unclear. Deletions cut 4 bases from V and 8 bases from J, with 15 bases between. The CDR3 totals 14 residues. Germline values: CDR1 SGHRS, CDR2 YFSETQ. The CDR3 DNA is TGCGCCAGCAGCCCCGGAGCATGGGAAGAAAAACTGTTTTTT. It specifies CASSPGAWEEKLFF. Supplemented by reference TRBV5-1 and TRBJ1-4, the full variable domain reads KAGVTQTPRYLIKTRGQQVTLSCSPISGHRSVSWYQQTPGQGLQFLFEYFSETQRNKGNFPGRFSGRQFSNSRSEMNVSTLELGDSALYLCASSPGAWEEKLFFGSGTQLSVL.

The V gene is TRBV7-2, the J gene TRBJ2-1; no definite D call. Trimming pared 1 base from V and 9 bases from J, leaving 7 bases between. The CDR3 runs to 12 residues. Germline CDR1 and CDR2: SGHTA and FQGNSA. The CDR3 spells CASSLVSVEQFF. The CDR3 DNA sequence: TGTGCCAGCAGCTTAGTCTCGGTTGAGCAGTTCTTC.

The rearrangement uses TRBV18 and TRBJ2-1, with D possibly TRBD2 on 5 matching bases. V dropped 8 bases and J dropped 4 bases, with 18 bases sitting between them. The CDR3 runs to 15 residues. Germline-derived CDR1 and CDR2 are KGHSH and LQKENI. For the CDR3, the DNA is TGTGCCAGCACGTCTTTACTAGGAGATTACAATGAGCAGTTCTTC. Encoded protein: CASTSLLGDYNEQFF.